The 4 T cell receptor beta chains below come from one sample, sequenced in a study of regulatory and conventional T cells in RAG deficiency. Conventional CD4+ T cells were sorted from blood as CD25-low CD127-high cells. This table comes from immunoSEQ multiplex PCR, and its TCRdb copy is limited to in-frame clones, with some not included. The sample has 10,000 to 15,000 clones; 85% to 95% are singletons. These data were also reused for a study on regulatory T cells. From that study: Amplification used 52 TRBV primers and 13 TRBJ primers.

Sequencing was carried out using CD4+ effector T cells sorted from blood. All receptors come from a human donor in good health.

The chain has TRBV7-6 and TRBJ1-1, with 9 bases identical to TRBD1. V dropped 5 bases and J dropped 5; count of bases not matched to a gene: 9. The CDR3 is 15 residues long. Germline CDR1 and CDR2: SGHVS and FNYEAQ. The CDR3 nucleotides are TGTGCCAGCAGCCCCCAGACAGGGGGATTGACTGAAGCTTTCTTT. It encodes CASSPQTGGLTEAFF.

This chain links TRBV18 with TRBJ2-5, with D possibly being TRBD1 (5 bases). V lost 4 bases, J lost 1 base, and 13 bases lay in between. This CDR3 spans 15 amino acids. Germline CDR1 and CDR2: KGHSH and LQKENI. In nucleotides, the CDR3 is TGTGCCAGCTCACGGAGACAGAAGACCCAAGAGACCCAGTACTTC. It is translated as CASSRRQKTQETQYF.

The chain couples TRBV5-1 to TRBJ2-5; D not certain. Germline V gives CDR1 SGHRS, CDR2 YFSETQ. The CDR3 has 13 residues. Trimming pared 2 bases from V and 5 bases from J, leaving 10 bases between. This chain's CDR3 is CASSFGPQETQYF. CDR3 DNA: TGCGCCAGCAGCTTCGGGCCCCAGGAGACCCAGTACTTC.

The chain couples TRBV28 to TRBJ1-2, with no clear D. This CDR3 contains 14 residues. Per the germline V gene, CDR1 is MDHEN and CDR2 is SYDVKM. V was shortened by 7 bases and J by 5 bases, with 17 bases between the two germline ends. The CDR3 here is CASTHLGGNYGYTF. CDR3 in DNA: TGTGCCAGCACCCACCTAGGCGGGAATTATGGCTACACCTTC.